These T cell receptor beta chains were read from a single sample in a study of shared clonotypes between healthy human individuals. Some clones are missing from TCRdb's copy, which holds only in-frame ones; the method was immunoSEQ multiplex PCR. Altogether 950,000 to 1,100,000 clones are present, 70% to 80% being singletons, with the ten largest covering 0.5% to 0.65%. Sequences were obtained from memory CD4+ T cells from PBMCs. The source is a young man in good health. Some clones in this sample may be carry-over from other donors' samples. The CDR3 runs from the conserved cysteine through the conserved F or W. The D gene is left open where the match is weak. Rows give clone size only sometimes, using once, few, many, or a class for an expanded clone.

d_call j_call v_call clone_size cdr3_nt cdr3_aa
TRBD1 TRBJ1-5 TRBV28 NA TGTGCCAGCAGTTTACGCTGGACAGGTGTAGGACAGCCCCAGCATTTT CASSLRWTGVGQPQHF
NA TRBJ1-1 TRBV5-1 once TGCGCCAGCAGCTTGGGGGTCCGAACGAACACTGAAGCTTTCTTT CASSLGVRTNTEAFF
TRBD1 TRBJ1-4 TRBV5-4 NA TGTGCCAGCAGCTTGGGTGGCACAGGGGCAACTAATGAAAAACTGTTTTTT CASSLGGTGATNEKLFF
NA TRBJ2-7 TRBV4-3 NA TGCGCCAGCAGCCAAGGTTCCCAGGGCTACGAGCAGTACTTC CASSQGSQGYEQYF
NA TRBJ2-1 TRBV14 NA TGTGCCAGCAGCATAATCCGGGCCCCCAGGGAATACAATGAGCAGTTCTTC CASSIIRAPREYNEQFF
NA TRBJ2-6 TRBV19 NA TGTGCCAGTAGTATGGGTTACTCGGGGGCCAACGTCCTGACTTTC CASSMGYSGANVLTF
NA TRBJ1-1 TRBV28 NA TGTGCCAGCAGTTTACAGGGCGGCACTGAAGCTTTCTTT CASSLQGGTEAFF
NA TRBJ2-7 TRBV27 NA TGTGCCAGCAGGAGTTGGGGGGGCACCTACGAGCAGTACTTC CASRSWGGTYEQYF
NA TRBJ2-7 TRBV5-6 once TGTGCCAGCAGCTTGTCGGCAGCTTACGAGCAGTACTTC CASSLSAAYEQYF
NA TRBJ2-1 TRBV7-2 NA TGTGCCAGCAGCTTAGGGGCTATTTTCTCGGAGCAGTTCTTC CASSLGAIFSEQFF
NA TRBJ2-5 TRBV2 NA TGTGCCTCAGGAGGCCGCCCAAGGGGGGAGACCCAGTACTTC CASGGRPRGETQYF
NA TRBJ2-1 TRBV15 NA TGTGCCACTAGACGGACCTTAGGTGGCGATGAGCAGTTCTTC CATRRTLGGDEQFF
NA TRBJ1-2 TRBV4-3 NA TGCGCCAGCAGCCAAGATTCCGGGACCTATGGCTACACCTTC CASSQDSGTYGYTF
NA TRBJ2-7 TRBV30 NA TGTGCCTGGACCCGGGGCAGCTACGAGCAGTACTTC CAWTRGSYEQYF
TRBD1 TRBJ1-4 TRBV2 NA TGTGCCAGCAGGAGACTTGACAGGGGCGCTGAAAAACTGTTTTTT CASRRLDRGAEKLFF
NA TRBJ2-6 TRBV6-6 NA TGTGCCAGCAGTTACGGCTCTGGGGCCAACGTCCTGACTTTC CASSYGSGANVLTF